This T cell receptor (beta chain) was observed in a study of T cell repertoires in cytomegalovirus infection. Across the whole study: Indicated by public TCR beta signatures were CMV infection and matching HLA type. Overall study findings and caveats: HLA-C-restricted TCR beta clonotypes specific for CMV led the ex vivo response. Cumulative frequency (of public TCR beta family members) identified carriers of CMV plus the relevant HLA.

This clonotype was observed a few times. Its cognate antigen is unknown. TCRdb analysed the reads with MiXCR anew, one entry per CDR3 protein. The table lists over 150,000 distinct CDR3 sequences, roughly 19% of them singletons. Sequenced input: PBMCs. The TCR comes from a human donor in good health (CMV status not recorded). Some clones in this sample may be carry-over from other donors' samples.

DNA for the CDR3: TGCGCCAGCAGCTTGGAAGGGACAGGACTCTACGAGCAGTACTTC. This encodes CASSLEGTGLYEQYF. The rearrangement links TRBV5-1 to TRBJ2-7, with TRBD1 identical over 8 bases. J lost 3 bases, V lost 0 bases, and 5 bases had no gene match. The CDR3 covers 15 residues. Germline V gene sequence: CDR1 SGHRS, CDR2 YFSETQ.